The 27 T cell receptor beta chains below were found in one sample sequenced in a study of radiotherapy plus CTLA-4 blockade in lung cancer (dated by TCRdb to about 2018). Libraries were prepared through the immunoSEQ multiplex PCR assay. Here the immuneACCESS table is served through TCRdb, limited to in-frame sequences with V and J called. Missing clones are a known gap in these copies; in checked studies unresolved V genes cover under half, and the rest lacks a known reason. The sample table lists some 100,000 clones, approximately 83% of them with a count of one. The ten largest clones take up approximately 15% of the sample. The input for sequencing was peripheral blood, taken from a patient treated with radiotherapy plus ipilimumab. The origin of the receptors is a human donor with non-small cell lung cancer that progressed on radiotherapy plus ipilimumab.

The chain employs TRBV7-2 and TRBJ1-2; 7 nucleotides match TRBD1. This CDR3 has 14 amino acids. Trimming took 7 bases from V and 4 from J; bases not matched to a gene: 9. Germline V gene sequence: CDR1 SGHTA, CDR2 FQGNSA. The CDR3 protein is CASTRDSLTYGYTF. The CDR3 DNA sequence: TGTGCCAGCACCCGGGACAGCCTCACCTATGGCTACACCTTC.

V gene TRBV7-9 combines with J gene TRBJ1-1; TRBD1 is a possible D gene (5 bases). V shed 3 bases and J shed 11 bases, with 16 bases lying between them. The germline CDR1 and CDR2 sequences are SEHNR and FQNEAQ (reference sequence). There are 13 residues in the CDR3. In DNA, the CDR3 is TGTGCCAGCAGCTTTGCGGGGGAAGTCGGGGCTTTCTTT. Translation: CASSFAGEVGAFF.

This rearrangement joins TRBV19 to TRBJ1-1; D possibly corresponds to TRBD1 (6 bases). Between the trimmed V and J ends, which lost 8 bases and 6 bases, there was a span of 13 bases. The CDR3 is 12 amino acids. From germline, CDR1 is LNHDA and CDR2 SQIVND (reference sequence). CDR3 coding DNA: TGTGCCAGTCGAGGGGGGGACTCTGAAGCTTTCTTT. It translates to CASRGGDSEAFF. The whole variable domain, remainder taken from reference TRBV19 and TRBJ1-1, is DGGITQSPKYLFRKEGQNVTLSCEQNLNHDAMYWYRQDPGQGLRLIYYSQIVNDFQKGDIAEGYSVSREKKESFPLTVTSAQKNPTAFYLCASRGGDSEAFFGQGTRLTVV.

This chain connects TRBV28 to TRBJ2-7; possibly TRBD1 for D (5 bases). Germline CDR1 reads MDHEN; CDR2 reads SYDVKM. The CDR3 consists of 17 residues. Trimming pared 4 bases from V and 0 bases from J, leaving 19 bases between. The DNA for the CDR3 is TGTGCCAGCAGTTCGCTTTTGGGGCGATTCGGCTCCTACGAGCAGTACTTC. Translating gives CASSSLLGRFGSYEQYF.

In DNA, the CDR3 is TGTGCCAGCAGTTCAAGTGCCCCGAACTATGGCTACACCTTC. Protein sequence: CASSSSAPNYGYTF. The chain carries TRBV28 and TRBJ1-2; D gene unclear. V was trimmed by 4 bases and J by 2 bases, leaving 11 bases between them. The CDR3 extends over 14 amino acids. Germline V CDR1 and CDR2: MDHEN, SYDVKM.

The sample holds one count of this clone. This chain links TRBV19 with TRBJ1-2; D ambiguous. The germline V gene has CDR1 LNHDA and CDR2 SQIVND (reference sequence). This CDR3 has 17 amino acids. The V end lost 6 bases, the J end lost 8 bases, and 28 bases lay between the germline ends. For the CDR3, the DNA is TGTGCCAGTAGCCCAACCTTTTTCTCGAGAGGGTTACTCGGCTACACCTTC. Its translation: CASSPTFFSRGLLGYTF.

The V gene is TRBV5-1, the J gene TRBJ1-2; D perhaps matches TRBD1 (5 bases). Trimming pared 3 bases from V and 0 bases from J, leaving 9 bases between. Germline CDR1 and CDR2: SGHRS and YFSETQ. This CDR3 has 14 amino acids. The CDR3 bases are TGCGCCAGCAGCTCCCCAGGGTCTAACTATGGCTACACCTTC. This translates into CASSSPGSNYGYTF.

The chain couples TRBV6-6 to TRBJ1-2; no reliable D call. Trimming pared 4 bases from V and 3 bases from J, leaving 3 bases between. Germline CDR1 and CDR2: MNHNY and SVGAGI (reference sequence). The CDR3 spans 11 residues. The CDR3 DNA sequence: TGTGCCAGCAGTTCCCACTATGGCTACACCTTC. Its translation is CASSSHYGYTF.

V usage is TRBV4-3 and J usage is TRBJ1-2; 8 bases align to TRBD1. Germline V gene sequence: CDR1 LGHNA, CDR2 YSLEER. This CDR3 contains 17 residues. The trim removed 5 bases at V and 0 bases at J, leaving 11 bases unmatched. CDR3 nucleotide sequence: TGCGCCAGCAGCGATTTCTATCAGGGGGCAGCTAACTATGGCTACACCTTC. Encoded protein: CASSDFYQGAANYGYTF.

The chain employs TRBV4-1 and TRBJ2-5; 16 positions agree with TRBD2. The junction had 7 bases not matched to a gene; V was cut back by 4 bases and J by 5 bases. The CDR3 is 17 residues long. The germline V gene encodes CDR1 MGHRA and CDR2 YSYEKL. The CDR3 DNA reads TGCGCCAGCAGCCCGGGACTAGCGGGAGGGCCGGGCGAGACCCAGTACTTC. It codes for CASSPGLAGGPGETQYF.

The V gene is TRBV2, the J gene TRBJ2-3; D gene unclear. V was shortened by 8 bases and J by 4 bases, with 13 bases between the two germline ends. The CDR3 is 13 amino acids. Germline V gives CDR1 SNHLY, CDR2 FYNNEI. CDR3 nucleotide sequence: TGTGCCAGCGGAAATGGTAGGGCAGATACGCAGTATTTT. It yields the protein CASGNGRADTQYF.

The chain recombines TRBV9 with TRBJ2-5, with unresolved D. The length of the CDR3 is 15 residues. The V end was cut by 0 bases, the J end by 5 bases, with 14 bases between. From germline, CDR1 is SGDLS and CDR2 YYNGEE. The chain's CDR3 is CASSVGQQRWETQYF. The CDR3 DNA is TGTGCCAGCAGCGTAGGGCAGCAGCGTTGGGAGACCCAGTACTTC.

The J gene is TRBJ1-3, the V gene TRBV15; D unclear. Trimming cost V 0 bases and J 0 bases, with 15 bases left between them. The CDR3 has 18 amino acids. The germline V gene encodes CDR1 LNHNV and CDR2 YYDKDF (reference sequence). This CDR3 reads CATSRDVGQVGSGNTIYF. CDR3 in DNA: TGTGCCACCAGCAGAGATGTCGGGCAGGTGGGCTCTGGAAACACCATATATTTT.

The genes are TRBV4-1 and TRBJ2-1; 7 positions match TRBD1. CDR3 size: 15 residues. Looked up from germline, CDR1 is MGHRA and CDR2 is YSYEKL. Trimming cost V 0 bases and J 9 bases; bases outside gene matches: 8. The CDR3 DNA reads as TGCGCCAGCAGCCAAGAGGGAAGGGGGCGGGCTGAGCAGTTCTTC. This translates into CASSQEGRGRAEQFF.

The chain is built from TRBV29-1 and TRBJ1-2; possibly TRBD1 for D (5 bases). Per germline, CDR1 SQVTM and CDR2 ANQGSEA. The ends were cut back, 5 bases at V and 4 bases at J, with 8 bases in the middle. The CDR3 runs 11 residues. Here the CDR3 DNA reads TGCAGCGTTCGGGACGTCTATGGCTACACCTTC. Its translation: CSVRDVYGYTF.

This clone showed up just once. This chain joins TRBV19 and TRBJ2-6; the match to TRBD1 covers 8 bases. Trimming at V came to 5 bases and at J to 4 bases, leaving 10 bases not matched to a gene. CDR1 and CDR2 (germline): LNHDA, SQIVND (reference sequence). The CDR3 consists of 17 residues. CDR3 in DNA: TGTGCCAGTAGTCCCGCGGACAGGGTTGCAGGGGCCAACGTCCTGACTTTC. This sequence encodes CASSPADRVAGANVLTF.

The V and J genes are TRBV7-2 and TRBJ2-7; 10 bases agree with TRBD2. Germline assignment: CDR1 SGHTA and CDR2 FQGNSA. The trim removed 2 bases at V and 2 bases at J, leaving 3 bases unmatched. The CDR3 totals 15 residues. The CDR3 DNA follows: TGTGCCAGCAGCTTAACTAGCGGGATGACCTACGAGCAGTACTTC. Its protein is CASSLTSGMTYEQYF.

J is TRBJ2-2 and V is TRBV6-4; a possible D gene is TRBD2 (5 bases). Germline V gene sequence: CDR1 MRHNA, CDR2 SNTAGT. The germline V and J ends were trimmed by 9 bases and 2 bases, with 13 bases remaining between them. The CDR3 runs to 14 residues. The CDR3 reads CASSSLANTGELFF. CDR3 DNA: TGTGCCAGTTCCAGTCTAGCCAACACCGGGGAGCTGTTTTTT.

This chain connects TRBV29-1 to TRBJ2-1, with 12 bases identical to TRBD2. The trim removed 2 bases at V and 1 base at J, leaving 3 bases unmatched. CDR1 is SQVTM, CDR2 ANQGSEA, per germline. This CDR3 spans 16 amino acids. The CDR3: CSVELAGGLSYNEQFF. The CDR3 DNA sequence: TGCAGCGTTGAACTAGCGGGGGGGCTGTCCTACAATGAGCAGTTCTTC.

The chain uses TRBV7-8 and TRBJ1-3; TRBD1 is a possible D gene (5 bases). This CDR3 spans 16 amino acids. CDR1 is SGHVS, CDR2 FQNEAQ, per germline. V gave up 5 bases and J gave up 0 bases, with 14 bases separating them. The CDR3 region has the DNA TGTGCCAGCAGCCCCGGACATGCCCTCTCTGGAAACACCATATATTTT. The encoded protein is CASSPGHALSGNTIYF.

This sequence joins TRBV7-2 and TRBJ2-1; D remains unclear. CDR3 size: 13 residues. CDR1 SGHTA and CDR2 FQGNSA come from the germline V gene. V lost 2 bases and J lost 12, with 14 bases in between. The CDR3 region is CASSLIYRDTQFF. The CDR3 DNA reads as TGTGCCAGCAGCTTAATCTATCGCGACACGCAGTTCTTC.

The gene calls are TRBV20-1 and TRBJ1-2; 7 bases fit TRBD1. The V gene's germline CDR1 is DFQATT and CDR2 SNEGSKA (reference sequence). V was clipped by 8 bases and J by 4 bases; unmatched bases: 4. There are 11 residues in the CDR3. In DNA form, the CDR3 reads TGCAGTTACGGGGACAGCTATGGCTACACCTTC. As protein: CSYGDSYGYTF.

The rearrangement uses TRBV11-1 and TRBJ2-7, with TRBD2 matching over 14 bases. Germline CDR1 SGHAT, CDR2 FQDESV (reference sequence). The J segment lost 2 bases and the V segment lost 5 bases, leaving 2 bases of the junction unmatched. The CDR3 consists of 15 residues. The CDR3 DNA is TGTGCCAGCAGCCAGGGACTAGCGGGAGCCTACGAGCAGTACTTC. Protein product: CASSQGLAGAYEQYF.

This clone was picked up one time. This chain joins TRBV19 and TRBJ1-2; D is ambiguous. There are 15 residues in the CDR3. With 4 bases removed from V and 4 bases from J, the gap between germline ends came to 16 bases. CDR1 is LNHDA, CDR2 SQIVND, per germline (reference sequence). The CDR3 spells CASSSSITSVYGYTF. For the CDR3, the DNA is TGTGCCAGTAGTAGCAGCATTACATCCGTCTATGGCTACACCTTC.

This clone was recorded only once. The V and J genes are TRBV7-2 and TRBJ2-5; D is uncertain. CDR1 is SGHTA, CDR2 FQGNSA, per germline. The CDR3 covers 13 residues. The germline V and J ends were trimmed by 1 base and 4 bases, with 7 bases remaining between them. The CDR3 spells CASSLGVGETQYF. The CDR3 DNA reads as TGTGCCAGCAGCTTAGGCGTGGGAGAGACCCAGTACTTC.

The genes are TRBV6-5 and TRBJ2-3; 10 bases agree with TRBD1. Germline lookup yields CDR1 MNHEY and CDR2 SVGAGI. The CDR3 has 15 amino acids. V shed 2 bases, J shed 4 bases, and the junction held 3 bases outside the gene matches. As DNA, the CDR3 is TGTGCCAGCAGTTACATAGGACAGGGGGCAGATACGCAGTATTTT. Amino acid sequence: CASSYIGQGADTQYF.

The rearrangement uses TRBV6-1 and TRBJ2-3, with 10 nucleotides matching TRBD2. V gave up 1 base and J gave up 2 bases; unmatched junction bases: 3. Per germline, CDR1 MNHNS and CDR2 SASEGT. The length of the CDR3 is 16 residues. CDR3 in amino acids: CASSEVSGGVTDTQYF. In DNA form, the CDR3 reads TGTGCCAGCAGTGAAGTGAGCGGGGGGGTCACAGATACGCAGTATTTT.